These 10 T cell receptor beta chains originate from one sample sequenced in a study of shared clonotypes between healthy human individuals. Measured with immunoSEQ multiplex PCR; TCRdb has only the in-frame clones, and not every one. The sample shows about 500,000 clones, approximately 80% of them seen only once. Sequenced material: PBMCs. The receptors stem from a woman aged 40 to 50 in good health. Some clones in this sample may be carry-over from other donors' samples.

The chain has TRBV2 and TRBJ1-2; TRBD1 agrees at 7 bases. Per germline, CDR1 SNHLY and CDR2 FYNNEI. The CDR3 spans 15 residues. V was pared by 4 bases and J by 3 bases, with 8 bases of the junction left unmatched. The CDR3 loop is CASSVGDRGDYGYTF. CDR3 sequence (DNA): TGTGCCAGCAGTGTAGGGGACAGAGGAGACTATGGCTACACCTTC. The entire variable domain, with the rest obtained from reference TRBV2 and TRBJ1-2, is as follows: EPEVTQTPSHQVTQMGQEVILRCVPISNHLYFYWYRQILGQKVEFLVSFYNNEISEKSEIFDDQFSVERPDGSNFTLKIRSTKLEDSAMYFCASSVGDRGDYGYTFGSGTRLTVV.

With regard to this clone: This sequence may be a read error, since a much larger clone differs from it by one base. This same CDR3 is encoded by further DNA sequences in the sample. V and J are TRBV2 and TRBJ2-6; 7 positions agree with TRBD2. V lost 6 bases and J lost 0; bases outside the gene matches: 5. This CDR3 region has 16 residues. Germline V gene data show CDR1 as SNHLY and CDR2 as FYNNEI. The CDR3 region is CASSPWGGSGANVLTF. The CDR3 DNA reads TGTGCCAGCAGCCCCTGGGGGGGCTCTGGGGCCAACGTCCTGACTTTC.

The rearrangement joins TRBV5-1 to TRBJ2-5, with a weak D call TRBD1 (5 bases). The J call may be wrong; the DNA end is better matched by TRBJ2-7. The length of the CDR3 is 15 residues. Per germline, CDR1 SGHRS and CDR2 YFSETQ. The CDR3 here is CASSLGQGRGHEQYF. The DNA for the CDR3 is TGCGCCAGCTCCCTGGGCCAGGGTAGGGGTCACGAGCAGTACTTC.

The chain carries TRBV7-3 and TRBJ1-3; 10 nucleotides line up with TRBD2. Judging by the DNA end, TRBJ2-2 fits better; the J call may be wrong. Per germline, CDR1 SGHTA and CDR2 FQGTGA. This CDR3 comprises 16 residues. CDR3 sequence (DNA): TGTGCCAGCAGCGCATTAGCGGGAGGTCTTGGCGGGGAGCTGTTTTTT. Its protein is CASSALAGGLGGELFF.

This chain uses TRBV30 with TRBJ1-1, with D unclear. Trimming left V 0 bases short and J 0 bases short, with 8 bases between. Germline V CDR1 and CDR2: GTSNPN, SVGIG (reference sequence). The CDR3 runs to 14 residues. CDR3 sequence: CAWSVWKMNTEAFF. Here the CDR3 DNA reads TGTGCCTGGAGTGTTTGGAAGATGAACACTGAAGCTTTCTTT. The full variable domain, with the rest looked up from reference TRBV30 and TRBJ1-1, is SQTIHQWPATLVQPVGSPLSLECTVEGTSNPNLYWYRQAAGRGLQLLFYSVGIGQISSEVPQNLSASRPQDRQFILSSKKLLLSDSGFYLCAWSVWKMNTEAFFGQGTRLTVV.

The chain couples TRBV2 to TRBJ2-1, with a possible D match to TRBD2 (5 bases). Deletions cut 5 bases from V and 4 bases from J, with 9 bases between. Germline CDR1 SNHLY, CDR2 FYNNEI. The CDR3 runs to 13 residues. The CDR3 DNA sequence: TGTGCCAGCAGTTCCCCGGGATACAATGAGCAGTTCTTC. Translation: CASSSPGYNEQFF.

The chain couples TRBV9 to TRBJ2-7; maybe TRBD2 (6 bases). V lost 5 bases to trimming and J lost 3 bases, with 12 bases between them. CDR3 length equals 13 residues. Looked up from germline, CDR1 is SGDLS and CDR2 is YYNGEE. The DNA of the CDR3 is TGTGCCAGCAGTCCGGGACTTCACTACGAGCAGTACTTC. Translating gives CASSPGLHYEQYF.

This rearrangement joins TRBV6-5 to TRBJ2-7, with 8 bases aligning to TRBD1. With 0 bases clipped from V and 4 bases from J, the junction kept 5 bases outside the gene matches. Germline lookup yields CDR1 MNHEY and CDR2 SVGAGI. This CDR3 has 15 amino acids. The CDR3 nucleotides read TGTGCCAGCAGTTACTCGACAGGGGCCGGATACGAGCAGTACTTC. It specifies CASSYSTGAGYEQYF.

As for this clone: A much more abundant neighbour one base away suggests this may be a read error. Within the sample, other DNA sequences also encode this same CDR3. The CDR3: CASSFWTGGTGELFF. The CDR3 nucleotides are TGCGCCAGCAGCTTCTGGACAGGGGGAACCGGGGAGCTGTTTTTT. The rearrangement links TRBV5-1 to TRBJ2-2; 10 bases are shared with TRBD1. The germline V gene has CDR1 SGHRS and CDR2 YFSETQ. J lost 5 bases, V lost 2 bases, and 3 bases had no gene match. This CDR3 region has 15 residues. Using reference TRBV5-1 and TRBJ2-2 for the parts outside the CDR3, the full variable domain is KAGVTQTPRYLIKTRGQQVTLSCSPISGHRSVSWYQQTPGQGLQFLFEYFSETQRNKGNFPGRFSGRQFSNSRSEMNVSTLELGDSALYLCASSFWTGGTGELFFGEGSRLTVL.

This clone was recorded a few times. The chain joins TRBV29-1 to TRBJ1-1, with D possibly matching TRBD1 (5 bases). Trimming removed 7 bases at V and 7 bases at J, with 16 bases between. The CDR3 consists of 12 residues. Germline CDR1 is SQVTM and CDR2 is ANQGSEA. The CDR3 DNA reads as TGCAGCGGGGCGAGAGGGGCCAATGAAGCTTTCTTT. It is translated as CSGARGANEAFF.